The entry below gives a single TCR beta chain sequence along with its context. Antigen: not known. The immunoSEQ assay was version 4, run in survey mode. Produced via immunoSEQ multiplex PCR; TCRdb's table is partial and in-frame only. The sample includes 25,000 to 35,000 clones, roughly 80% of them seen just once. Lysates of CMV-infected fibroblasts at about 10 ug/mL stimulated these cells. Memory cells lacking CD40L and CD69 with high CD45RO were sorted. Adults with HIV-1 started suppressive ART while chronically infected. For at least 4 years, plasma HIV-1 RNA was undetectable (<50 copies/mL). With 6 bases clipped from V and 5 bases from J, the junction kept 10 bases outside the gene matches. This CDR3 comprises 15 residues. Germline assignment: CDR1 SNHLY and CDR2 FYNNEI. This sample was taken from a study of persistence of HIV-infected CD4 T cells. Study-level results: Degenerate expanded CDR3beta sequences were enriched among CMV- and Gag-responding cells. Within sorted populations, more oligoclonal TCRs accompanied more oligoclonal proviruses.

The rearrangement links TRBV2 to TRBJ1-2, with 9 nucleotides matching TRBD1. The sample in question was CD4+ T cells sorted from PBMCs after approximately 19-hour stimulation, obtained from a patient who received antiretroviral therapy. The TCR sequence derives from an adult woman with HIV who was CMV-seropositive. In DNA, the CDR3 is TGTGCCAGCAGCTATCCGGGACAGGGACCGTATGGCTACACCTTC. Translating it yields CASSYPGQGPYGYTF. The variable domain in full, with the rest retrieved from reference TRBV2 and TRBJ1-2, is EPEVTQTPSHQVTQMGQEVILRCVPISNHLYFYWYRQILGQKVEFLVSFYNNEISEKSEIFDDQFSVERPDGSNFTLKIRSTKLEDSAMYFCASSYPGQGPYGYTFGSGTRLTVV.